This T cell receptor beta chain is from a study of T cell repertoires in cytomegalovirus infection. Study-wide findings and caveats: The ex vivo response was dominated by HLA-C-restricted CMV-specific TCR beta clonotypes. The cumulative frequency of public TCR beta families identified carriers of CMV plus the relevant HLA.

This CDR3 has 15 amino acids. The germline V gene encodes CDR1 DFQATT and CDR2 SNEGSKA (reference sequence). V lost 4 bases, J lost 3 bases, and 7 bases stayed unmatched. In regard to this clonotype: Its target is unknown.

TCRdb re-called the reads through MiXCR, storing one row per CDR3 protein. The sample gives about 740,000 distinct CDR3 sequences, about 40% of which show up once; around 2.8% is in the top ten. The receptor was isolated from a human donor in good health (CMV status not recorded). Some clones in this sample may be carry-over from other donors' samples. The specimen sequenced was PBMCs. This chain uses TRBV20-1 with TRBJ1-5, with 9 bases that match TRBD1. As DNA, the CDR3 is TGCAGTGCTAATACTGGACAGGGGTACAATCAGCCCCAGCATTTT. Its translation: CSANTGQGYNQPQHF.